A single sample is the source of the 20 T cell receptor beta chains below, sequenced in a study of glioma-infiltrating T cells. TCR alpha and beta CDR3 regions were amplified from RNA using iRepertoire nested multiplex PCR. MiXCR, applied by TCRdb to the multiplex PCR reads, yields one record per CDR3 protein. The table records approximately 120,000 distinct CDR3 sequences, approximately 26% of them present only once. The material sequenced was glioma tissue, nonneoplastic brain tissue, or PBMCs (not recorded which). Receptors originate from a human donor with low-grade glioma or glioblastoma, undergoing nonglioma brain surgery, or in good health (not recorded which).

There are many counts of this clonotype. The chain uses TRBV20-1 and TRBJ2-6; the D is unclear. V was pared by 2 bases and J by 2 bases, with 7 bases between. Germline assignment: CDR1 DFQATT and CDR2 SNEGSKA (reference sequence). The CDR3 consists of 14 residues. CDR3: CSARKTAGANVLTF. The CDR3 DNA follows: TGCAGTGCTAGAAAGACGGCTGGGGCCAACGTCCTGACTTTC.

This clonotype was seen a handful of times. The rearrangement joins TRBV18 to TRBJ2-4, with TRBD1 matching 10 bases. V lost 2 bases to trimming and J lost 5 bases; unmatched junction nucleotides: 12. There are 18 residues in the CDR3. Looked up from germline, CDR1 is KGHSH and CDR2 is LQKENI. The DNA of the CDR3 is TGTGCCAGCTCACCAAGCCAAGGGACAGGGGAAGGAGAAAACATTCAGTACTTC. As protein: CASSPSQGTGEGENIQYF.

This clonotype was seen ten or more times. The V and J genes are TRBV10-3 and TRBJ2-7; 9 positions agree with TRBD1. This CDR3 is built from 14 residues. The V gene end was trimmed by 6 bases and the J gene end by 3 bases; junction bases not matched to a gene: 6. The germline V gene encodes CDR1 ENHRY and CDR2 SYGVKD. The CDR3 nucleotides are TGTGCCATCAGCTCACAGGGGGCCATCTACGAGCAGTACTTC. This sequence encodes CAISSQGAIYEQYF.

Remarks on this clonotype: At one end, the junction sequence differs from germline, possibly due to a read error. V gene TRBV19 combines with J gene TRBJ2-5; D is perhaps TRBD2 (7 bases). Germline assignment: CDR1 LNHDA and CDR2 SQIVND (reference sequence). The CDR3 contains 14 residues. The CDR3 region is CSSNIGGPQETQYF. Here the CDR3 DNA reads TGTTCCAGTAACATCGGGGGGCCGCAAGAGACCCAGTACTTC. Full variable domain (rest looked up from reference TRBV19 and TRBJ2-5): DGGITQSPKYLFRKEGQNVTLSCEQNLNHDAMYWYRQDPGQGLRLIYYSQIVNDFQKGDIAEGYSVSREKKESFPLTVTSAQKNPTAFYLCSSNIGGPQETQYFGPGTRLLVL.

Many counts were recorded for this clonotype. This sequence joins TRBV29-1 and TRBJ2-3; no firm D call. The ends were cut back, 4 bases at V and 4 bases at J, with 9 bases in the middle. The CDR3 is 12 residues long. CDR1 SQVTM and CDR2 ANQGSEA come from the germline V gene. CDR3 protein: CSVAASADTQYF. The CDR3 DNA reads TGCAGCGTTGCAGCGTCCGCAGATACGCAGTATTTT.

The genes are TRBV20-1 and TRBJ1-1; tentatively, D is TRBD1 (5 bases). CDR3 size: 14 residues. Germline V gene sequence: CDR1 DFQATT, CDR2 SNEGSKA (reference sequence). V was shortened by 5 bases and J by 6 bases, with 19 bases between the two germline ends. For the CDR3, the DNA is TGCAGTGCTGCAGGGACTAGCGGGGTCTCTGAAGCTTTCTTT. Residues: CSAAGTSGVSEAFF.

CDR3 sequence: CSVGGERNNEQFF. DNA of the CDR3: TGCAGCGTCGGCGGAGAACGAAACAATGAGCAGTTCTTC. This chain connects TRBV29-1 to TRBJ2-1, with unresolved D. The V gene's germline CDR1 is SQVTM and CDR2 ANQGSEA. V was pared by 6 bases and J by 5 bases, with 14 bases between. The CDR3 is 13 amino acids.

This clonotype was seen many times. The genes are TRBV10-3 and TRBJ2-5; D is unresolved. Trimming removed 8 bases at V and 0 bases at J, with 4 bases between. Germline V gene data show CDR1 as ENHRY and CDR2 as SYGVKD. CDR3 length: 11 amino acids. The CDR3 bases are TGTGCCATCGGGTACCAAGAGACCCAGTACTTC. Protein product: CAIGYQETQYF.

This clonotype was seen a handful of times. The chain is built from TRBV7-9 and TRBJ2-7, with 11 bases matching TRBD1. The CDR3 totals 15 residues. Germline CDR1 reads SEHNR; CDR2 reads FQNEAQ (reference sequence). Unmatched junction bases numbered 7, after V lost 5 bases and J lost 4 bases. The CDR3 loop reads CASSGEDRGPYEQYF. CDR3 sequence (DNA): TGTGCCAGCAGCGGTGAGGACAGGGGGCCTTACGAGCAGTACTTC.

As regards this clonotype: A read error is possible here, since a much larger clone lies one base away. The chain uses TRBV5-1 and TRBJ1-1, with 7 bases lining up with TRBD1. This CDR3 has 15 amino acids. CDR1 SGHRS and CDR2 YFSETQ come from the germline V gene. CDR3: CASSLSGQINTKAFF. For the CDR3, the DNA is TGCGCCAGCAGCTTGTCGGGACAGATTAACACTAAAGCTTTCTTT.

With regard to this clonotype: The conserved closing phenylalanine or tryptophan is absent in this CDR3, likely reflecting a read error. The DNA is omitted, as the CDR3 cannot be located on it reliably, and the CDR3 follows TCRdb's listing. The rearrangement uses TRBV27 and TRBJ1-2; no check of the table's D call, TRBD1, against the DNA was made. Germline CDR1 is MNHEY and CDR2 is SMNVEV (reference sequence). The CDR3 has 12 amino acids, counting both end residues. The CDR3 reads CTSSMRGVRYTC.

The chain recombines TRBV6-5 with TRBJ2-1; 11 positions match TRBD1. CDR3 length equals 17 residues. Trimming removed 0 bases from V and 7 bases from J; junction bases left unmatched: 8. CDR1 is MNHEY and CDR2 is SVGAGI in the germline V gene. The CDR3 nucleotides read TGTGCCAGCAGTTACTCCAGGACAGGGGGCCAGTTTAATGAGCAGTTCTTC. Amino acid sequence: CASSYSRTGGQFNEQFF.

This clonotype was detected a few times. A clone one base away is much larger, so this may be a read error. The chain recombines TRBV12-3 or TRBV12-4 with TRBJ2-7; D is undetermined. Trimming took 5 bases from V and 3 from J, leaving 5 bases between them. This CDR3 has 11 residues. The CDR3 DNA follows: TGTGCCAGCAGTCAGTACTACGAGCAGTACTTC. Its protein is CASSQYYEQYF.

This clonotype appeared many times. The genes are TRBV29-1 and TRBJ2-3; 7 bases align to TRBD2. Trimming removed 7 bases from V and 1 base from J; junction bases left unmatched: 5. Germline values: CDR1 SQVTM, CDR2 ANQGSEA. The CDR3 contains 13 residues. The CDR3 sequence: CSGTRGGTDTQYF. In DNA, the CDR3 is TGCAGCGGGACTAGAGGAGGCACAGATACGCAGTATTTT.

Ten or more counts support this clonotype. The chain recombines TRBV19 with TRBJ1-4; no clear D. This CDR3 has 13 amino acids. The V end lost 5 bases, the J end lost 5 bases, and 9 bases lay between the germline ends. Germline assignment: CDR1 LNHDA and CDR2 SQIVND (reference sequence). The DNA of the CDR3 is TGTGCCAGTAGTCGGCGGCAGAATGAAAAACTGTTTTTT. Encoded protein: CASSRRQNEKLFF.

As to this clonotype: Because it lacks the conserved phenylalanine or tryptophan at the end, this CDR3 is likely a read error. The CDR3 spells CASCPPYNEQFL. CDR3 bases: TGTGCCAGCTGCCCTCCCTACAATGAGCAGTTCCTC. V and J are TRBV7-7 and TRBJ2-1; unclear D gene. This CDR3 spans 12 amino acids. V was clipped by 8 bases and J by 2 bases, with 7 bases between them. CDR1 and CDR2 (germline): SSHAT, FNYEAQ (reference sequence).

The table lists this clonotype with many counts. The chain combines TRBV20-1 with TRBJ2-7, with 7 bases aligning to TRBD2. Germline trimming cut 0 bases from V and 6 bases from J; bases unmatched to any gene: 14. CDR1 and CDR2 (germline): DFQATT, SNEGSKA (reference sequence). This CDR3 is 16 amino acids long. The CDR3 spells CSARDSPTGGEGEQYF. The CDR3 nucleotides read TGCAGTGCTAGAGATTCCCCAACGGGAGGTGAGGGCGAGCAGTACTTC.

The chain employs TRBV2 and TRBJ2-3; D ambiguous. Germline-derived CDR1 and CDR2 are SNHLY and FYNNEI. V was cut by 5 bases and J by 0 bases, with 12 bases left in between. The CDR3 consists of 15 residues. The CDR3: CASSSNRSSTDTQYF. The CDR3 DNA sequence: TGTGCCAGCAGTTCCAACCGCTCTAGCACAGATACGCAGTATTTT. The complete variable domain, with remaining parts taken from reference TRBV2 and TRBJ2-3, reads EPEVTQTPSHQVTQMGQEVILRCVPISNHLYFYWYRQILGQKVEFLVSFYNNEISEKSEIFDDQFSVERPDGSNFTLKIRSTKLEDSAMYFCASSSNRSSTDTQYFGPGTRLTVL.

This clonotype was seen at least ten times. The gene calls are TRBV2 and TRBJ1-1, with TRBD1 as a possible D gene (6 bases). The CDR3 sequence is 15 residues long. V lost 4 bases and J 10 bases, leaving 22 bases between the germline ends. Germline CDR1 is SNHLY and CDR2 is FYNNEI. The CDR3 is CASSGTSGVDGVAFF. In nucleotides, the CDR3 is TGTGCCAGCAGTGGAACCTCAGGGGTCGATGGTGTAGCTTTCTTT.

Of note for this clonotype: One base away lies a much larger clone, so this may be a sequencing read error. The genes are TRBV18 and TRBJ2-7, with 7 bases fitting TRBD2. The CDR3 is 13 amino acids. The V and J ends lost 0 bases and 7 bases, in that order; junction bases with no gene match: 3. CDR1 is KGHSH and CDR2 is LQKENI in the germline V gene. CDR3 DNA sequence: TGTGCCAGCTCACCACCGCGGGGGAATGAGCAGTACTTC. This translates into CASSPPRGNEQYF.